This T cell receptor beta chain was found in a study of tumor and adjacent non-tumor tissue in lung cancer. Study-wide findings and caveats: Patients with more diverse tumor TCRs had worse survival. TCR diversity was significantly greater in tumor than normal lung tissue.

The library came from three nested PCR rounds adapted from ARM-PCR protocols. TCRdb recomputed calls from the multiplex PCR reads with MiXCR, one row per CDR3 protein. The table has some 200,000 distinct CDR3 sequences, about two thirds seen once. The template was RNA from unsorted bulk tissue. Germline assignment: CDR1 SGHAT and CDR2 FQDESV (reference sequence). CDR3 size: 17 residues. In the case of this clonotype: Its target is not known. The junction differs from germline at one of its ends, possibly a read error.

The V and J genes are TRBV11-1 and TRBJ2-1; 11 nucleotides align to TRBD2. The J call is in doubt because the DNA end fits TRBJ2-7 better. What was sequenced was lung tumor tissue. This receptor was taken from a man in his sixties with non-small cell lung cancer. Here the CDR3 reads CASNLSWLAGGNNEQYF. CDR3 bases: TGTGCCAGCAACTTATCTTGGCTAGCGGGAGGCAACAATGAGCAGTACTTC.